One and the same sample provided the 29 T cell receptor beta chains below, sequenced in a study of cytomegalovirus exposure and HLA in healthy donors. The PCR had 60 Vbeta and 13 Jbeta primers. TCRdb's copy holds only in-frame clones and misses some; the assay was immunoSEQ multiplex PCR. The data hold about 180,000 clones, with 82% observed a single time. The sequenced sample consisted of PBMCs. The receptors were sampled from a man aged 35-49 years in good health and CMV-seronegative.

This clone was observed once. The V gene is TRBV15, the J gene TRBJ1-2; no reliable D call. The V end lost 0 bases, the J end lost 14 bases, and 13 bases lay between the germline ends. This CDR3 comprises 12 residues. The germline CDR1 and CDR2 sequences are LNHNV and YYDKDF (reference sequence). This CDR3 is CATSRDATPGTF. CDR3 bases: TGTGCCACCAGCAGAGATGCTACCCCGGGTACCTTC.

The V and J genes are TRBV5-1 and TRBJ2-1; 10 nucleotides match TRBD2. V gave up 3 bases and J gave up 1 base; unmatched junction bases: 4. This CDR3 contains 16 residues. Germline V gene sequence: CDR1 SGHRS, CDR2 YFSETQ. The CDR3, as DNA: TGCGCCAGCAGCTACTATAGCGGGGGGTCCTACAATGAGCAGTTCTTC. Translated: CASSYYSGGSYNEQFF.

The chain couples TRBV2 to TRBJ1-5; weak D call: TRBD1 (6 bases). Germline V lookup: CDR1 SNHLY, CDR2 FYNNEI. The length of the CDR3 is 15 residues. V lost 6 bases, J lost 9 bases, and 21 bases lay in between. CDR3 DNA sequence: TGTGCCAGCAGCCGAGGGGGAGGGAATATCATGCCCCAGCATTTT. Its protein is CASSRGGGNIMPQHF. The full variable domain, rest sourced from reference TRBV2 and TRBJ1-5, is EPEVTQTPSHQVTQMGQEVILRCVPISNHLYFYWYRQILGQKVEFLVSFYNNEISEKSEIFDDQFSVERPDGSNFTLKIRSTKLEDSAMYFCASSRGGGNIMPQHFGDGTRLSIL.

This clone was found a few times. The chain uses TRBV29-1 and TRBJ2-1; TRBD2 matches at 9 bases. Trimming removed 6 bases from V and 0 bases from J; junction bases left unmatched: 15. The germline V gene has CDR1 SQVTM and CDR2 ANQGSEA. The length of the CDR3 is 18 residues. CDR3 sequence (DNA): TGCAGCGTCTCCTCGGGGCGGGGGGGCCCCATCTCCTACAATGAGCAGTTCTTC. Translating gives CSVSSGRGGPISYNEQFF.

This sequence joins TRBV6-1 and TRBJ2-5; possible D gene TRBD1, 7 bases. The CDR3 sequence is 15 residues long. The germline V gene encodes CDR1 MNHNS and CDR2 SASEGT. V was shortened by 3 bases and J by 1 base, with 12 bases between the two germline ends. In DNA form, the CDR3 reads TGTGCCAGCAGTGAGTGGAGGGGGCCCCAAGAGACCCAGTACTTC. It translates to CASSEWRGPQETQYF.

The rearrangement uses TRBV7-6 and TRBJ2-2; TRBD2 agrees at 7 bases. Germline loops: CDR1 SGHVS, CDR2 FNYEAQ. This CDR3 comprises 14 residues. With V trimmed by 7 bases and J by 0 bases, 2 bases remained unmatched. The CDR3, as DNA: TGTGCCAGCACCGGGACTACGAACACCGGGGAGCTGTTTTTT. This translates into CASTGTTNTGELFF.

The chain recombines TRBV5-5 with TRBJ2-2; weak D call: TRBD1 (5 bases). From germline, CDR1 is SGHKS and CDR2 YYEKEE (reference sequence). This CDR3 spans 16 amino acids. Between the trimmed V and J ends, which lost 4 bases and 0 bases, there was a span of 13 bases. DNA for the CDR3: TGTGCCAGCAGCCGGAGACAGATAACGAACACCGGGGAGCTGTTTTTT. Amino acids: CASSRRQITNTGELFF.

The chain uses TRBV6-5 and TRBJ2-7; 8 bases align to TRBD2. Trimming at V came to 8 bases and at J to 3 bases, leaving 9 bases not matched to a gene. The CDR3 covers 14 residues. CDR1 MNHEY and CDR2 SVGAGI come from the germline V gene. The CDR3 loop reads CASRFVSGVYEQYF. The CDR3 DNA sequence: TGTGCCAGCCGATTTGTTAGCGGGGTCTACGAGCAGTACTTC.

Points on this clone: The sample has other DNA sequences that encode this CDR3 too. The gene calls are TRBV18 and TRBJ1-2, with 7 bases identical to TRBD1. The V gene end was trimmed by 3 bases and the J gene end by 3 bases; junction bases not matched to a gene: 1. The CDR3 loop spans 13 amino acids. Germline CDR1 KGHSH, CDR2 LQKENI. The DNA for the CDR3 is TGTGCCAGCTCACCCGGGACAGACTATGGCTACACCTTC. Residues: CASSPGTDYGYTF.

This chain connects TRBV5-4 to TRBJ2-1; no definite D call. Trimming removed 2 bases at V and 2 bases at J, with 8 bases between. This CDR3 has 14 residues. Germline loops: CDR1 SGHNT, CDR2 YYREEE (reference sequence). The CDR3 loop is CASSFKAAYNEQFF. As DNA, the CDR3 is TGTGCCAGCAGCTTCAAGGCGGCCTACAATGAGCAGTTCTTC. Variable domain in full (rest from reference TRBV5-4 and TRBJ2-1): ETGVTQSPTHLIKTRGQQVTLRCSSQSGHNTVSWYQQALGQGPQFIFQYYREEENGRGNFPPRFSGLQFPNYSSELNVNALELDDSALYLCASSFKAAYNEQFFGPGTRLTVL.

The chain couples TRBV25-1 to TRBJ1-1; the D is unclear. The CDR3 loop spans 15 amino acids. Germline CDR1 MGHDK, CDR2 SYGVNS. V was trimmed by 6 bases and J by 0 bases, leaving 14 bases between them. The CDR3 DNA sequence: TGTGCCAGCAGGTCGGGTAGGCACTTGAACACTGAAGCTTTCTTT. Translating gives CASRSGRHLNTEAFF.

Of note for this clone: Other DNA sequences of this sample code for an identical CDR3. The chain recombines TRBV7-2 with TRBJ1-1, with a weak D call TRBD1 (6 bases). Germline V CDR1 and CDR2: SGHTA, FQGNSA. Trimming left V 4 bases short and J 1 base short, with 7 bases between. This CDR3 region has 13 residues. The CDR3 DNA sequence: TGTGCCAGCAGCTCGGGACAGAACACTGAAGCTTTCTTT. It translates to CASSSGQNTEAFF.

The rearrangement joins TRBV28 to TRBJ2-7; 8 bases fit TRBD2. CDR1 is MDHEN, CDR2 SYDVKM, per germline. The CDR3 extends over 18 amino acids. Germline trimming cut 3 bases from V and 3 bases from J; bases unmatched to any gene: 16. CDR3 sequence reads: CASSFLPGGPSPGYEQYF. The CDR3 DNA reads TGTGCCAGCAGTTTTCTACCGGGAGGGCCTTCTCCCGGCTACGAGCAGTACTTC.

The CDR3 nucleotides read TGCAGCGTTGAAGATCAGGGGGGACCCGCCTACAATGAGCAGTTCTTC. This encodes CSVEDQGGPAYNEQFF. The V call is TRBV29-1, the J call TRBJ2-1; possible D gene TRBD1, 7 bases. This CDR3 has 16 residues. V gave up 0 bases and J gave up 2 bases, with 14 bases separating them. Per germline, CDR1 SQVTM and CDR2 ANQGSEA.

The sample holds one count of this clone. The V and J genes are TRBV11-2 and TRBJ1-5; 10 bases fit TRBD1. The CDR3 runs to 15 residues. V trimming: 3 bases; J trimming: 6 bases; junction bases outside the gene matches: 5. Germline V gene data show CDR1 as SGHAT and CDR2 as FQNNGV. The CDR3 nucleotides are TGTGCCAGCAGCTTCGGGACAGGGGAGGGTCAGCCCCAGCATTTT. Amino acid sequence: CASSFGTGEGQPQHF.

In this sample, this clone turned up a few times. The chain combines TRBV7-2 with TRBJ1-5; 8 positions match TRBD1. J was trimmed by 0 bases and V by 5 bases; bases with no gene match: 9. CDR3 length: 17 amino acids. In germline, CDR1 is SGHTA, CDR2 FQGNSA. CDR3 nucleotide sequence: TGTGCCAGCAGCCCGGGGCCAGGGGGCAGTAGCAATCAGCCCCAGCATTTT. Translated: CASSPGPGGSSNQPQHF.

This chain joins TRBV30 and TRBJ1-5; D is undetermined. This CDR3 is 16 amino acids long. The germline V and J ends were trimmed by 0 bases and 1 base, with 13 bases remaining between them. Germline CDR1 and CDR2: GTSNPN and SVGIG (reference sequence). The CDR3 spells CAWSVPGEASNQPQHF. CDR3 nucleotides: TGTGCCTGGAGTGTACCCGGGGAGGCGAGCAATCAGCCCCAGCATTTT.

The chain recombines TRBV18 with TRBJ2-2; 8 bases agree with TRBD2. Germline V gene lookup returns CDR1 KGHSH and CDR2 LQKENI. The length of the CDR3 is 16 residues. Losses at the gene ends were 2 bases for V and 4 bases for J; bases not matched to a gene: 6. The CDR3 protein is CASSPRASGSTGELFF. Here the CDR3 DNA reads TGTGCCAGCTCACCAAGGGCTAGCGGGTCCACCGGGGAGCTGTTTTTT.

The rearrangement uses TRBV7-3 and TRBJ2-5; 8 bases are a match to TRBD1. CDR3 size: 16 residues. Per the germline V gene, CDR1 is SGHTA and CDR2 is FQGTGA. The V segment lost 5 bases and the J segment 5 bases; nucleotides outside the gene matches: 13. CDR3 sequence: CASSPGVNRDRETQYF. CDR3 in DNA: TGTGCCAGCAGCCCCGGGGTGAACCGGGACAGGGAGACCCAGTACTTC.

The chain employs TRBV19 and TRBJ1-1; D may be TRBD1 (5 bases). Germline V gene lookup returns CDR1 LNHDA and CDR2 SQIVND (reference sequence). The CDR3 consists of 12 residues. The ends were cut back, 6 bases at V and 6 bases at J, with 11 bases in the middle. The CDR3 sequence: CASSERGPEAFF. The DNA of the CDR3 is TGTGCCAGTAGCGAAAGGGGCCCTGAAGCTTTCTTT.

This chain links TRBV5-1 with TRBJ2-7; D unclear. The CDR3 is 15 residues long. Trimming left V 0 bases short and J 3 bases short, with 13 bases between. The germline V gene encodes CDR1 SGHRS and CDR2 YFSETQ. The CDR3 DNA follows: TGCGCCAGCAGCTTGGCCCCCGGGTCATACTACGAGCAGTACTTC. Translating it yields CASSLAPGSYYEQYF.

The J gene is TRBJ1-2, the V gene TRBV28, with D possibly matching TRBD1 (6 bases). The V end lost 5 bases, the J end lost 7 bases, and 11 bases lay between the germline ends. The CDR3 is made up of 12 amino acids. Germline lookup yields CDR1 MDHEN and CDR2 SYDVKM. The CDR3 DNA sequence: TGTGCCAGCAGTCAGGGGCAGTTTGGCTACACCTTC. This encodes CASSQGQFGYTF.

The rearrangement joins TRBV6-5 to TRBJ1-2; 12 bases are a match to TRBD1. Germline CDR1 is MNHEY and CDR2 is SVGAGI. The CDR3 runs 16 residues. The junction had 8 bases not matched to a gene; V was cut back by 4 bases and J by 5 bases. The chain's CDR3 is CASSSPGQGAQYGYTF. CDR3 sequence (DNA): TGTGCCAGCAGTTCGCCGGGACAGGGGGCTCAGTATGGCTACACCTTC.

The V gene is TRBV6-5, the J gene TRBJ2-5, with a possible D match to TRBD2 (6 bases). V lost 5 bases and J 5 bases, leaving 12 bases between the germline ends. CDR1 is MNHEY and CDR2 is SVGAGI in the germline V gene. This CDR3 is built from 13 residues. The CDR3 protein is CASSATSSETQYF. CDR3 nucleotide sequence: TGTGCCAGCAGTGCGACTAGTTCGGAGACCCAGTACTTC.

The rearrangement joins TRBV5-1 to TRBJ2-1; 9 bases map to TRBD2. This CDR3 spans 17 amino acids. Trimming at V came to 3 bases and at J to 2 bases, leaving 9 bases not matched to a gene. Germline values: CDR1 SGHRS, CDR2 YFSETQ. The CDR3 loop is CASSSGRSGGTYNEQFF. DNA of the CDR3: TGCGCCAGCAGCTCCGGTCGTAGCGGGGGTACCTACAATGAGCAGTTCTTC.

This clone was detected once. The V gene is TRBV29-1, the J gene TRBJ1-1, with unresolved D. The CDR3 is 11 amino acids. Germline lookup yields CDR1 SQVTM and CDR2 ANQGSEA. Trimming took 4 bases from V and 8 from J, leaving 11 bases between them. In DNA form, the CDR3 reads TGCAGCGTTGGCCGGGGATCGGAAGCTTTCTTT. Translating gives CSVGRGSEAFF.

The chain carries TRBV7-9 and TRBJ2-5; 7 bases are shared with TRBD2. The V gene end was trimmed by 0 bases and the J gene end by 5 bases; junction bases not matched to a gene: 12. The V gene's germline CDR1 is SEHNR and CDR2 FQNEAQ (reference sequence). This CDR3 is 17 amino acids long. The CDR3 sequence: CASSLAASGGIGETQYF. The CDR3, as DNA: TGTGCCAGCAGCTTAGCGGCTAGCGGAGGTATTGGGGAGACCCAGTACTTC.

V usage is TRBV5-1 and J usage is TRBJ1-2, with TRBD1 matching over 10 bases. CDR3 length: 14 residues. Germline values: CDR1 SGHRS, CDR2 YFSETQ. Losses at the gene ends were 4 bases for V and 4 bases for J; bases not matched to a gene: 4. CDR3 in amino acids: CASSPGQGPYGYTF. As DNA, the CDR3 is TGCGCCAGCAGCCCGGGACAGGGGCCCTATGGCTACACCTTC.

This clone was detected only once. This chain links TRBV27 with TRBJ2-7, with 9 bases aligning to TRBD1. Germline CDR1 reads MNHEY; CDR2 reads SMNVEV (reference sequence). The CDR3 length is 16 residues. The V segment lost 3 bases and the J segment 6 bases; nucleotides outside the gene matches: 12. This CDR3 is CASSFPGTGRVCEQYF. DNA for the CDR3: TGTGCCAGCAGTTTTCCCGGGACAGGGAGAGTTTGCGAGCAGTACTTC.